Listed below are T cell receptor beta chains from one sample, sequenced in a study of T cells after yellow fever vaccination. TCRdb used MiXCR to reprocess the 5' RACE reads, holding one entry per CDR3 protein. The sample consists of some 240,000 distinct CDR3 sequences, more than 3% of them appearing once. Material: CD4+ T cells sorted from PBMCs, obtained 10 days after the yellow fever booster vaccination. The receptor source for this set is a young man who received the YFV17D yellow fever vaccine. Both conserved end residues are part of each CDR3. The order of the fields is J gene, V gene, D gene, clone size, CDR3 DNA, CDR3 protein. D genes are given only for firm matches. Size values are once, few and many counts, or a class for expanded clones, and some rows have none.

j_gene: TRBJ1-5; v_gene: TRBV6-2/TRBV6-3; d_gene: TRBD1; abundance: NA; CDR3nt: TGTGCCAGCAGGGCCGGGACAGGGAATCAGCCCCAGCATTTT; CDR3aa: CASRAGTGNQPQHF
j_gene: TRBJ2-1; v_gene: TRBV20-1; d_gene: TRBD2; abundance: many; CDR3nt: TGCAGTGCTATAAGCTCCGGGGGGGCCTATCCCAATGAGCAGTTCTTC; CDR3aa: CSAISSGGAYPNEQFF
j_gene: TRBJ2-2; v_gene: TRBV5-1; d_gene: NA; abundance: many; CDR3nt: TGCGCCAGCAGCCCCCAACAGACCGCGAACACCGGGGAGCTGTTTTTT; CDR3aa: CASSPQQTANTGELFF
j_gene: TRBJ2-7; v_gene: TRBV20-1; d_gene: NA; abundance: few; CDR3nt: TGCAGTGCCAATTCACAGGGATCCACCTACGAGCAGTACTTC; CDR3aa: CSANSQGSTYEQYF
j_gene: TRBJ2-5; v_gene: TRBV7-3; d_gene: NA; abundance: few; CDR3nt: TGTGCCAGCAGCTTTTCGGGGGGCCTCGGAGAGACCCAGTACTTC; CDR3aa: CASSFSGGLGETQYF
j_gene: TRBJ2-3; v_gene: TRBV7-9; d_gene: TRBD1; abundance: many; CDR3nt: TGTGCCAGCAGCTACCGGGACAGGGCGCCAGATACGCAGTATTTT; CDR3aa: CASSYRDRAPDTQYF
j_gene: TRBJ1-2; v_gene: TRBV3-1; d_gene: NA; abundance: NA; CDR3nt: TGTGCCAGCAGCCAAGACTTTGGGGGGGCGCGTGGCTACACCTTC; CDR3aa: CASSQDFGGARGYTF
j_gene: TRBJ2-7; v_gene: TRBV7-2; d_gene: NA; abundance: NA; CDR3nt: TGTGCCTGCAGCCTTCGGACAGGGAGGGAGTACGAGCAGTACTTC; CDR3aa: CACSLRTGREYEQYF
j_gene: TRBJ2-2; v_gene: TRBV7-2; d_gene: NA; abundance: few; CDR3nt: TGTGCCAGCAGCTTTCCCCGGGGGTTGGACACCGGGGAGCTGTTTTTT; CDR3aa: CASSFPRGLDTGELFF
j_gene: TRBJ2-1; v_gene: TRBV7-9; d_gene: NA; abundance: many; CDR3nt: TGTGCCAGCAGCTGGGGGGAAAATGAGCAGTTCTTC; CDR3aa: CASSWGENEQFF
j_gene: TRBJ1-2; v_gene: TRBV7-2; d_gene: TRBD1; abundance: many; CDR3nt: TGTGCCAGCAGCTCGCCAGGGGGACGCGGCTACACCTTC; CDR3aa: CASSSPGGRGYTF
j_gene: TRBJ1-5; v_gene: TRBV28; d_gene: NA; abundance: many; CDR3nt: TGTGCCAGCAGTGTTAGAGAACAGCCCCAGCATTTT; CDR3aa: CASSVREQPQHF
j_gene: TRBJ1-6; v_gene: TRBV4-3; d_gene: NA; abundance: many; CDR3nt: TGCGCCAGCAGCCAAGAGGGGCGTTGGGATTCACCCCTCCACTTT; CDR3aa: CASSQEGRWDSPLHF
j_gene: TRBJ2-5; v_gene: TRBV7-2; d_gene: NA; abundance: many; CDR3nt: TGTGCCAGCAGCCCCCCCTTCAGGAAGACCCAGTACTTC; CDR3aa: CASSPPFRKTQYF
j_gene: TRBJ1-6; v_gene: TRBV19; d_gene: NA; abundance: NA; CDR3nt: TGTGCCAGTACCCTGGGAGGGGGTAGTGCACCCCTCCACTTT; CDR3aa: CASTLGGGSAPLHF
j_gene: TRBJ1-2; v_gene: TRBV27; d_gene: TRBD1; abundance: many; CDR3nt: TGTGCCAGCAGTTTATCACCGTTCGGGGACAGGGGGTTCGTCGACTATGGCTACACCTTC; CDR3aa: CASSLSPFGDRGFVDYGYTF